The 21 T cell receptor beta chains reported below all come from one sample, sequenced in a study of control samples from healthy donors and cancer patients. Method: immunoSEQ multiplex PCR; TCRdb's copy keeps in-frame clones and lacks some. The data contain approximately 140,000 clones, 89% of them singletons. The specimen was PBMCs. These receptors were taken from a man in his forties or fifties with head and neck cancer.

The V and J genes are TRBV7-2 and TRBJ2-1; 9 bases are shared with TRBD2. This CDR3 is 17 amino acids long. Trimming at V came to 4 bases and at J to 0 bases, leaving 7 bases not matched to a gene. The germline CDR1 and CDR2 sequences are SGHTA and FQGNSA. The CDR3 DNA sequence: TGTGCCAGCAGCTCCCGGGGTAGCGGGAGCTCCTACAATGAGCAGTTCTTC. It codes for CASSSRGSGSSYNEQFF.

This chain joins TRBV18 and TRBJ2-3; perhaps TRBD2 as D (5 bases). V was trimmed by 4 bases and J by 1 base, leaving 15 bases between them. The CDR3 is 16 residues long. Germline lookup yields CDR1 KGHSH and CDR2 LQKENI. This chain's CDR3 is CASSLHPGDGTDTQYF. The CDR3 region has the DNA TGTGCCAGCTCACTGCACCCCGGGGATGGCACAGATACGCAGTATTTT.

This rearrangement joins TRBV5-1 to TRBJ2-7; TRBD1 agrees at 10 bases. Germline CDR1 and CDR2: SGHRS and YFSETQ. After removal of 4 bases from V and 8 bases from J, the junction contained 6 bases not matched to a gene. The CDR3 spans 13 residues. This chain's CDR3 is CASSLGQGEQQYF. The CDR3 nucleotides read TGCGCCAGCAGCCTCGGACAGGGGGAGCAGCAGTACTTC.

This chain joins TRBV6-5 and TRBJ1-2; TRBD1 might be the D (6 bases). The germline V gene has CDR1 MNHEY and CDR2 SVGAGI. The V and J ends lost 0 bases and 7 bases respectively, with 18 bases between them. The CDR3 length is 16 residues. CDR3 protein: CASSYSVQLQGRGYTF. The DNA of the CDR3 is TGTGCCAGCAGTTACTCGGTTCAATTACAGGGCCGTGGCTACACCTTC.

Only a few counts were recorded for this clone. The chain links TRBV2 to TRBJ2-5, with a tentative D call TRBD2 (7 bases). CDR3 length: 16 amino acids. The germline V gene encodes CDR1 SNHLY and CDR2 FYNNEI. With 5 bases removed from V and 4 bases from J, the gap between germline ends came to 20 bases. CDR3 region: CASSLTGRGTRETQYF. In DNA form, the CDR3 reads TGTGCCAGCAGTTTAACAGGGAGGGGAACCAGAGAGACCCAGTACTTC.

This clone has only a few counts. This rearrangement joins TRBV5-4 to TRBJ2-3; 9 nucleotides match TRBD2. The V segment lost 5 bases and the J segment 1 base; nucleotides outside the gene matches: 8. CDR1 is SGHNT, CDR2 YYREEE, per germline (reference sequence). CDR3 length equals 16 residues. The CDR3 reads CASSPGTSPGTDTQYF. The CDR3 region has the DNA TGTGCCAGCAGTCCTGGGACTAGCCCCGGCACAGATACGCAGTATTTT.

The rearrangement links TRBV11-3 to TRBJ2-3; unclear D gene. V lost 4 bases and J 0 bases, leaving 5 bases between the germline ends. Germline CDR1 reads SGHNT; CDR2 reads YENEEA. The CDR3 spans 13 residues. The CDR3 is CASSYASTDTQYF. The CDR3 nucleotides are TGTGCCAGCAGCTACGCTAGCACAGATACGCAGTATTTT.

This chain links TRBV28 with TRBJ1-1; unclear D gene. CDR1 MDHEN and CDR2 SYDVKM come from the germline V gene. The CDR3 length is 14 residues. The V gene lost 3 bases and the J gene lost 0 bases, with 8 bases spanning the gap. The CDR3 region is CASSLNSLNTEAFF. CDR3 in DNA: TGTGCCAGCAGTTTGAACAGCTTGAACACTGAAGCTTTCTTT.

The chain carries TRBV12-3 or TRBV12-4 and TRBJ1-1, with unresolved D. Trimming left V 10 bases short and J 3 bases short, with 15 bases between. The CDR3 covers 13 residues. The CDR3, as DNA: TGTGCCATCGTCAACAGCCTGTACACTGAAGCTTTCTTT. It specifies CAIVNSLYTEAFF.

The chain combines TRBV12-5 with TRBJ2-1; 8 nucleotides line up with TRBD2. CDR3 length: 15 amino acids. The ends lost 6 bases at V and 6 bases at J; junction bases unmatched: 10. Germline CDR1 reads LGHNT; CDR2 reads FRNRAP. The CDR3 DNA reads TGTGCTAGTGGGCACGGTAGCGGGGTAGGCAATGAGCAGTTCTTC. This codes for CASGHGSGVGNEQFF. The variable domain in full, with the rest retrieved from reference TRBV12-5 and TRBJ2-1, is DARVTQTPRHKVTEMGQEVTMRCQPILGHNTVFWYRQTMMQGLELLAYFRNRAPLDDSGMPKDRFSAEMPDATLATLKIQPSEPRDSAVYFCASGHGSGVGNEQFFGPGTRLTVL.

This chain joins TRBV5-6 and TRBJ2-5, with 12 bases that match TRBD2. Germline V gives CDR1 SGHDT, CDR2 YYEEEE. This CDR3 has 15 amino acids. Germline trimming cut 1 base from V and 4 bases from J; bases unmatched to any gene: 2. This CDR3 reads CASSLLAGGIETQYF. DNA for the CDR3: TGTGCCAGCAGCTTGCTAGCGGGAGGGATAGAGACCCAGTACTTC.

The V gene is TRBV28, the J gene TRBJ1-4, with D maybe TRBD1 (5 bases). Trimming cost V 6 bases and J 0 bases, with 14 bases left between them. This CDR3 region has 16 residues. CDR1 is MDHEN, CDR2 SYDVKM, per germline. The CDR3, as DNA: TGTGCCAGCAGATCGGACACATCAACAACTAATGAAAAACTGTTTTTT. Amino acids: CASRSDTSTTNEKLFF. The variable domain in full, completed from reference TRBV28 and TRBJ1-4, reads DVKVTQSSRYLVKRTGEKVFLECVQDMDHENMFWYRQDPGLGLRLIYFSYDVKMKEKGDIPEGYSVSREKKERFSLILESASTNQTSMYLCASRSDTSTTNEKLFFGSGTQLSVL.

V is TRBV3-1 (or the pseudogene TRBV3-2) and J is TRBJ2-7, with D perhaps matching TRBD2 (6 bases). V was shortened by 0 bases and J by 1 base, with 19 bases between the two germline ends. CDR1 and CDR2 (germline): LGHDT, YNNKEL (reference sequence). The CDR3 totals 18 residues. The CDR3 protein is CASSQDLGLGGSSYEQYF. The CDR3 nucleotides read TGTGCCAGCAGCCAAGATTTAGGACTGGGGGGATCGTCCTACGAGCAGTACTTC.

This clone was counted a single time. The rearrangement uses TRBV7-9 and TRBJ2-3; D is perhaps TRBD1 or TRBD2 (5 bases each). The germline V and J ends were trimmed by 5 bases and 0 bases, with 18 bases remaining between them. From germline, CDR1 is SEHNR and CDR2 FQNEAQ (reference sequence). This CDR3 region has 17 residues. The CDR3 bases are TGTGCCAGCAGCCCGGGGAGTCGGGGCCCTAGCACAGATACGCAGTATTTT. This encodes CASSPGSRGPSTDTQYF.

The rearrangement joins TRBV5-1 to TRBJ1-3; TRBD1 is a possible D gene (5 bases). Germline CDR1 is SGHRS and CDR2 is YFSETQ. The CDR3 totals 16 residues. V lost 4 bases and J lost 1, with 15 bases in between. This CDR3 reads CASSEGSHLSGNTIYF. Here the CDR3 DNA reads TGCGCCAGCAGCGAGGGGTCCCACCTTTCTGGAAACACCATATATTTT.

The J gene is TRBJ1-2, the V gene TRBV5-1; D is unclear. The CDR3 runs to 15 residues. The V end was cut by 4 bases, the J end by 0 bases, with 13 bases between. The germline CDR1 and CDR2 sequences are SGHRS and YFSETQ. This CDR3 reads CASSPTTSSNYGYTF. The CDR3 bases are TGCGCCAGCAGCCCAACTACATCTTCTAACTATGGCTACACCTTC.

The rearrangement joins TRBV28 to TRBJ1-5; TRBD1 is a possible D gene (5 bases). Trimming cost V 0 bases and J 5 bases, with 14 bases left between them. Germline V gene sequence: CDR1 MDHEN, CDR2 SYDVKM. This CDR3 contains 16 residues. The CDR3 DNA is TGTGCCAGCAGTTTATGGGGCGCCGGGACGGATCAGCCCCAGCATTTT. Translating gives CASSLWGAGTDQPQHF.

In this sample, this clone turned up once. The V and J genes are TRBV10-3 and TRBJ2-1; TRBD2 is a possible D gene (6 bases). Germline loops: CDR1 ENHRY, CDR2 SYGVKD. The CDR3 is 13 residues long. V was pared by 5 bases and J by 12 bases, with 17 bases between. CDR3 DNA: TGTGCCATCAGTTGGGCTAGCCCCGGGAGGCAGTTCTTC. Translated: CAISWASPGRQFF.

This clone was observed a single time. The chain uses TRBV13 and TRBJ2-3; 7 bases fit TRBD2. V shed 5 bases and J 7 bases; nucleotides not matched to a gene: 12. CDR3 size: 15 residues. Germline values: CDR1 PRHDT, CDR2 FYEKMQ (reference sequence). CDR3 sequence reads: CASSPRGSTVNTQYF. CDR3 bases: TGTGCCAGCAGCCCCCGCGGGAGTACGGTGAATACGCAGTATTTT.

This clone showed up just once. The V gene is TRBV7-9, the J gene TRBJ1-3; no clear D gene. The germline gives CDR1 SEHNR, CDR2 FQNEAQ (reference sequence). The CDR3 contains 15 residues. Between the trimmed V and J ends, which lost 1 base and 0 bases, there was a span of 7 bases. The CDR3 sequence is CASSLESISGNTIYF. The CDR3 DNA reads TGTGCCAGCAGCTTAGAGTCTATCTCTGGAAACACCATATATTTT. The variable domain in full, with the rest retrieved from reference TRBV7-9 and TRBJ1-3, is DTGVSQNPRHKITKRGQNVTFRCDPISEHNRLYWYRQTLGQGPEFLTYFQNEAQLEKSRLLSDRFSAERPKGSFSTLEIQRTEQGDSAMYLCASSLESISGNTIYFGEGSWLTVV.

This chain links TRBV7-8 with TRBJ2-7; 9 bases agree with TRBD2. The CDR3 length is 16 residues. V shed 2 bases and J 1 base; nucleotides not matched to a gene: 6. Germline-derived CDR1 and CDR2 are SGHVS and FQNEAQ. The DNA for the CDR3 is TGTGCCAGCAGCTTATTGGCGGGACTAGCTTCCTACGAGCAGTACTTC. As protein: CASSLLAGLASYEQYF.